What follows are 11 T cell receptor beta chains derived from one specimen sequenced in a study of shared clonotypes between healthy human individuals. Repertoires were generated with immunoSEQ multiplex PCR, while TCRdb's copy carries only in-frame clones and drops some. The sample includes about 1 million clones, about 77% of them seen just once. The specimen sequenced was memory CD4+ T cells sorted from blood. Noted subset: CD45RA-negative fraction. The receptors stem from a young man in good health.

The J gene is TRBJ2-1, the V gene TRBV5-4, with D tentatively TRBD2 (7 bases). Germline lookup yields CDR1 SGHNT and CDR2 YYREEE (reference sequence). Between the trimmed V and J ends, which lost 0 bases and 0 bases, there was a span of 16 bases. The CDR3 is 18 residues long. The CDR3, as DNA: TGTGCCAGCAGCTTGGGAGCTAGCGGACAGAGCTCCTACAATGAGCAGTTCTTC. As protein: CASSLGASGQSSYNEQFF.

CDR3 in DNA: TGTGCCAGCAGGGCGAGCGGGGCAGGAGAGCAGTACTTC. Its protein product is CASRASGAGEQYF. V is TRBV9 and J is TRBJ2-7, with 7 bases lining up with TRBD2. The CDR3 length is 13 residues. Germline V gene sequence: CDR1 SGDLS, CDR2 YYNGEE. V was clipped by 5 bases and J by 7 bases; unmatched bases: 9.

The chain uses TRBV9 and TRBJ2-1; no clear D. V lost 0 bases and J 7 bases, leaving 14 bases between the germline ends. From germline, CDR1 is SGDLS and CDR2 YYNGEE. The CDR3 loop spans 15 amino acids. In DNA, the CDR3 is TGTGCCAGCAGCGTAGGAACCGGGCAAGGGAATGAGCAGTTCTTC. Translating gives CASSVGTGQGNEQFF.

This clone was detected once. The CDR3 bases are TGTGCTAGTGGTTTGGTAGGGTTCGTCCGGGCGCATCAGCCCCAGCATTTT. As protein: CASGLVGFVRAHQPQHF. The V call is TRBV12-5, the J call TRBJ1-5; D is ambiguous. The V end was cut by 0 bases, the J end by 5 bases, with 17 bases between. Germline-derived CDR1 and CDR2 are LGHNT and FRNRAP. The CDR3 is 17 amino acids.

This clone appeared a few times. The chain joins TRBV6-6 to TRBJ2-5, with D perhaps TRBD2 (6 bases). CDR1 is MNHNY, CDR2 SVGAGI, per germline (reference sequence). CDR3 length: 15 residues. V lost 4 bases to trimming and J lost 2 bases, with 14 bases between them. Here the CDR3 reads CASSSNGGFQETQYF. CDR3 nucleotides: TGTGCCAGCAGTTCGAACGGGGGTTTTCAAGAGACCCAGTACTTC.

This clone was found many times. The V call is TRBV28, the J call TRBJ1-6; TRBD1 matches 10 bases. The J segment lost 10 bases and the V segment lost 6 bases, leaving 9 bases of the junction unmatched. Germline V CDR1 and CDR2: MDHEN, SYDVKM. This CDR3 has 15 amino acids. The DNA for the CDR3 is TGTGCCAGCAGATCAGACAGGGGGCAAGGATCACCCCTCCACTTT. Its protein product is CASRSDRGQGSPLHF.

The rearrangement links TRBV7-2 to TRBJ2-4; the D gene is possibly TRBD1 (6 bases). Trimming removed 7 bases from V and 6 bases from J, with 7 bases in between. CDR3 length: 11 amino acids. Germline V CDR1 and CDR2: SGHTA, FQGNSA. CDR3 bases: TGTGCCAGCAAACAGGGAAACATTCAGTACTTC. It yields the protein CASKQGNIQYF.

CDR3 nucleotide sequence: TGTGCCTGGAGTAGTGGGACAGGGGTCCAAGAGACCCAGTACTTC. This translates into CAWSSGTGVQETQYF. The chain couples TRBV30 to TRBJ2-5; 10 nucleotides match TRBD1. V trimming: 2 bases; J trimming: 1 base; junction bases outside the gene matches: 4. This CDR3 has 15 amino acids. Germline V CDR1 and CDR2: GTSNPN, SVGIG (reference sequence). Complete variable domain (other parts from reference TRBV30 and TRBJ2-5): SQTIHQWPATLVQPVGSPLSLECTVEGTSNPNLYWYRQAAGRGLQLLFYSVGIGQISSEVPQNLSASRPQDRQFILSSKKLLLSDSGFYLCAWSSGTGVQETQYFGPGTRLLVL.

The sample holds a few counts of this clone. The J gene is TRBJ1-2, the V gene TRBV5-6; perhaps TRBD1 as D (5 bases). Germline V CDR1 and CDR2: SGHDT, YYEEEE. With 5 bases removed from V and 2 bases from J, the gap between germline ends came to 13 bases. This CDR3 spans 14 amino acids. CDR3 sequence reads: CASSYEGTNYGYTF. The CDR3 DNA reads TGTGCCAGCAGTTACGAGGGGACGAACTATGGCTACACCTTC.

This clone was counted only a few times. The rearrangement uses TRBV18 and TRBJ1-4; D is uncertain. Trimming stripped 3 bases from V and 8 bases from J, with 16 bases between. The CDR3 length is 15 residues. CDR1 KGHSH and CDR2 LQKENI come from the germline V gene. The DNA of the CDR3 is TGTGCCAGCTCACCCAACGAGGCAGTAGGCGAAAAACTGTTTTTT. It specifies CASSPNEAVGEKLFF.

CDR3 DNA: TGTGCCAGCAGTCCCCCGTTGGAAGGGACCAAAAACATTCAGTACTTC. This codes for CASSPPLEGTKNIQYF. This rearrangement joins TRBV25-1 to TRBJ2-4; no firm D call. Germline CDR1 is MGHDK and CDR2 is SYGVNS. CDR3 length: 16 residues. Deletions cut 5 bases from V and 2 bases from J, with 16 bases between.